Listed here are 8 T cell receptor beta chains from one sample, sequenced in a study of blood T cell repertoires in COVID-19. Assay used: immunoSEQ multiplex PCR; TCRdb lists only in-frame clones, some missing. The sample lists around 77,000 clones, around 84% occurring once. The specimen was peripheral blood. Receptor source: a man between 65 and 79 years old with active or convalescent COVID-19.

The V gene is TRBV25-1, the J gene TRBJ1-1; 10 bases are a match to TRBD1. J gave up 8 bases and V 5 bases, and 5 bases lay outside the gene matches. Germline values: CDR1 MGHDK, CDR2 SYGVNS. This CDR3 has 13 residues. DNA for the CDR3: TGTGCCAGCAGTCGCGTGGACAGGGGGGAAGCTTTCTTT. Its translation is CASSRVDRGEAFF.

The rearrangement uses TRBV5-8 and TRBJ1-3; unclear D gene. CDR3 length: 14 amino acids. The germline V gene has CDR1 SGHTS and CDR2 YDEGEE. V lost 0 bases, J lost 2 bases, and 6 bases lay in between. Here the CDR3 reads CASSLAQAGNTIYF. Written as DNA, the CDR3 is TGTGCCAGCAGCTTGGCCCAGGCTGGAAACACCATATATTTT. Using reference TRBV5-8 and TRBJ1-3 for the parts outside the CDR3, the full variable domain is EAGVTQSPTHLIKTRGQQATLRCSPISGHTSVYWYQQALGLGLQFLLWYDEGEERNRGNFPPRFSGRQFPNYSSELNVNALELEDSALYLCASSLAQAGNTIYFGEGSWLTVV.

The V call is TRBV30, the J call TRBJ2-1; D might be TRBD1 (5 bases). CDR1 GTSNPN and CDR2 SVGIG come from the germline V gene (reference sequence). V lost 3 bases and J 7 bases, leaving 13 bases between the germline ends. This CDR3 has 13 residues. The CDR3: CAWRQDLENEQFF. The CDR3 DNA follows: TGTGCCTGGAGACAGGACCTGGAAAATGAGCAGTTCTTC.

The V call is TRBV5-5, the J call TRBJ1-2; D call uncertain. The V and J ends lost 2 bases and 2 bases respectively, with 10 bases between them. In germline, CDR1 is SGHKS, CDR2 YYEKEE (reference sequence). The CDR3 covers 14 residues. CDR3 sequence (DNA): TGTGCCAGCAGCTTTACCCGGGAGAACTATGGCTACACCTTC. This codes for CASSFTRENYGYTF.

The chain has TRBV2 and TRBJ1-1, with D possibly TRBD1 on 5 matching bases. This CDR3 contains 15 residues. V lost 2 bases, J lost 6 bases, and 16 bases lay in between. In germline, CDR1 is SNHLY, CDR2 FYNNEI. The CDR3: CASSERQGGRAEAFF. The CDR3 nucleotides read TGTGCCAGCAGTGAACGCCAGGGTGGGAGGGCTGAAGCTTTCTTT.

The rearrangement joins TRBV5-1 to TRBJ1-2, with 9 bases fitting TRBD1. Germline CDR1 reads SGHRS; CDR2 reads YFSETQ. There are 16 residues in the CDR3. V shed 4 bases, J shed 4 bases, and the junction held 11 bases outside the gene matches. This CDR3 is CASSPGGTGLGYGYTF. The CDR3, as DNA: TGCGCCAGCAGCCCTGGAGGGACAGGGTTAGGCTATGGCTACACCTTC.

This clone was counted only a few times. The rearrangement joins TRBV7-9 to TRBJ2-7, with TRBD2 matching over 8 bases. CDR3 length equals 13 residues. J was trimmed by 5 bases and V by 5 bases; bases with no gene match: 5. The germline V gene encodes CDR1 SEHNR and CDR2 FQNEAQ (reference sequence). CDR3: CASSHSGTNEQYF. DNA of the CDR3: TGTGCCAGCAGCCATAGCGGGACCAACGAGCAGTACTTC.

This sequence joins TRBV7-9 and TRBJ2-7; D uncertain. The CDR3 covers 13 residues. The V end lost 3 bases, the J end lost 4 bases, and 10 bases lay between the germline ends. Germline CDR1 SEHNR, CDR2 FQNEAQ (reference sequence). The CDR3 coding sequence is TGTGCCAGCAGCTTCGACCAGGCGTACGAGCAGTACTTC. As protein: CASSFDQAYEQYF.